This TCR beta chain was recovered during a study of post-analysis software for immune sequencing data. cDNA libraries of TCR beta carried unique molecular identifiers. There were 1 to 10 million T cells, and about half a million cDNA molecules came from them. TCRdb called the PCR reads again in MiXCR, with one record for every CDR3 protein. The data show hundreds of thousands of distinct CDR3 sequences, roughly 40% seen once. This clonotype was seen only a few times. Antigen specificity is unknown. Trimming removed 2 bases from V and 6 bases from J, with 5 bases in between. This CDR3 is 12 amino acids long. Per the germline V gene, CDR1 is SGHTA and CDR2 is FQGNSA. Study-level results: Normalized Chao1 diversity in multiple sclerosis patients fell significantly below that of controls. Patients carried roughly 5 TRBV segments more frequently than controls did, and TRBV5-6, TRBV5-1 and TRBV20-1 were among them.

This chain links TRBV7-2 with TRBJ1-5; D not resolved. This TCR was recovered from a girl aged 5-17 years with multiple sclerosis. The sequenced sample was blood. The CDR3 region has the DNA TGTGCCAGCAGCTTAATGTCTCAGCCCCAGCATTTT. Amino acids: CASSLMSQPQHF.